The following is a T cell receptor (beta chain) sequence with its context. Trimming removed 8 bases from V and 4 bases from J; junction bases left unmatched: 5. CDR1 is GTSNPN, CDR2 SVGIG, per germline (reference sequence). CDR3 length: 13 amino acids. This record comes from a study of T cells in Graves' hyperthyroidism and ophthalmopathy. Amplification of TCR beta CDR3 regions was performed using RNA transcripts as template. First-round RT-PCR of the TCR CDR3 relied on the HTBI primer set. TCRdb analysed the multiplex PCR reads with MiXCR anew, one entry per CDR3 protein. This table holds over 300,000 distinct CDR3 sequences, approximately 13% found once.

The J gene is TRBJ2-1, the V gene TRBV30; 10 nucleotides align to TRBD2. The sequence was collected from a woman aged 55-69 years with Graves' hyperthyroidism. The source material was blood. CDR3 sequence reads: CARTSGIYNEQFF. The CDR3 coding sequence is TGTGCCCGCACTAGCGGGATATACAATGAGCAGTTCTTC.